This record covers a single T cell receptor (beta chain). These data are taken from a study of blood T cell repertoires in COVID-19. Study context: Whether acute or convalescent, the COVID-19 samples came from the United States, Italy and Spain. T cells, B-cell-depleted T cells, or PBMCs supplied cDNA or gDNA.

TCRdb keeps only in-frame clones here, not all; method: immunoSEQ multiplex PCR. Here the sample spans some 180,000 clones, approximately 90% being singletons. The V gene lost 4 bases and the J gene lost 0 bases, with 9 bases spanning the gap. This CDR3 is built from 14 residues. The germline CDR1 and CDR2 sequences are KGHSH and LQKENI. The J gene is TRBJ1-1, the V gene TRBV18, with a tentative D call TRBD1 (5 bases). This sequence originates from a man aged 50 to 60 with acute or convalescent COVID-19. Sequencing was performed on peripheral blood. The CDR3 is CASSQGVMNTEAFF. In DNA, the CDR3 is TGTGCCAGCTCACAAGGGGTTATGAACACTGAAGCTTTCTTT.